This TCR beta chain was captured in a study of beta chain features in type 1 diabetes (dated 2018 in TCRdb). Regarding the study in general: Mean age, gender distribution, total cell number and subset yield were not different between patients and healthy donors. A total of about 110,000,000 sorted cells were examined across all samples, and a strong correlation was observed between cell number per subset and RNA yield. The study compared TCRB repertoires of sorted circulating CD4+ T cell subsets between recently diagnosed type 1 diabetes patients and matched healthy donors. Whereas all 30 or so donors provided naive and central memory subsets, regulatory and stem cell-like memory subsets were isolated from just 8 patients and about 8 healthy donors. Broad study findings and their caveats: Because cDNA rather than genomic DNA was sequenced, highly expressing activated cells could have been over-represented, although no difference in activation and CD3 levels was found between groups. Naive, central memory and regulatory TCRB repertoires appeared to be more similar among patients than among healthy donors. Patients with type 1 diabetes made fewer insertions and deleted more nucleotides at VDJ recombination sites, implying thymic rearrangement abnormalities. Type 1 diabetes patients showed a moderate but significant shortening of TCRB CDR3 length in all four CD4+ subsets. Shorter templates might have been favored by PCR, but patient and control samples were amplified and corrected together, so both groups would have been affected equally by any skew. Because small numbers of individuals were included in the HLA sub-analyses, any influence of HLA type on TCRB rearrangement was left unresolved.

The entire isolated RNA was reverse transcribed using the High Capacity cDNA Reverse Transcription Kit, and thus expressed TCRB transcripts were sequenced. Deep immunoSEQ sequencing was performed on naive, central memory and regulatory T cell samples, with an average of approximately 3.9 million total reads per sample. Sorted cells were lysed in RLT buffer, and RNA was extracted using DNase-treated RNeasy Micro or Mini kits according to cell number. To prevent cross-contamination, each cell subset was processed individually, whereas patient and healthy donor samples were processed jointly. The immunoSEQ multiplex PCR was used to amplify TCRB sequences from cDNA, yielding 87-bp fragments that span the CDR3 region. Amplicons were sequenced on the Illumina HiSeq platform. In the authors' own workflow: PCR bias was computationally corrected using synthetic template baselines, reads within Hamming distance 2 were collapsed, and singletons that could not be merged were discarded. Reads were aligned to IMGT to assign V, D and J genes, CDR3 length, and insertions or deletions at six rearrangement sites. Clonotype counts were normalized to sorted cell number within each subset before computing true diversity and Gini coefficients with the tcR R package. Repertoire sharing was quantified using the overlap coefficient calculated on TCRB nucleotide sequences. Here the immuneACCESS table is served through TCRdb, limited to in-frame sequences with V and J called. Missing clones are a known gap in these copies; in checked studies unresolved V genes cover under half, and the rest lacks a known reason. V, J and clone size derive from that table, while D and trimming were established from the DNA sequence. The sample data list about 320,000 clones, and about 14% of these were observed just once. Approximately 7% of the sample lies in the top ten.

A single peripheral blood draw of approximately 120 mL on average was collected from each donor into heparinised tubes. Using a panel that included CD45RO, CCR7, CD25, CD127, CD95 and CD27, naive, central memory, regulatory and stem cell-like memory CD4+ T cells were sorted on a BD FACSAria II. All sorted populations exceeded 95% purity. PBMCs were isolated right away by Lymphoprep density gradient centrifugation and were stained directly, without culture. Samples were stained and sorted in pairs, with one healthy donor and one patient per experiment, so that batch effects were minimized. The germline V gene (reference sequence) yields SGHAT for CDR1 and FQDESV for CDR2. Ends trimmed: V by 3 bases, J by 14 bases; bases unmatched to a gene: 8. Its CDR3 holds 13 amino acids, cysteine through phenylalanine. The DNA shown is the 39-base CDR3, in frame from base 1. This clone was observed a handful of times. Its antigen is still unknown. No base-level quality is on record; no much larger clone is a single base apart.

The chain was built from TRBV11-1 and TRBJ2-1, with 9 bases aligning to TRBD1. The sequenced sample was central memory CD4+ T cells from blood. The clonotype was recovered from a young man in good health. The CDR3 reads as follows: CASSFGHRGQKFF. At the DNA level, the sequence is TGTGCCAGCAGCTTTGGCCACAGGGGGCAAAAGTTCTTC.